A selection of T cell receptor beta chains follows, all from one sample in a study of CD8+ T cells in alopecia areata. Some clones are missing from TCRdb's copy, which holds only in-frame ones; the method was immunoSEQ multiplex PCR. In the table there are more than 200,000 clones, 40% to 55% of which are singletons. The sequencing used CD4+ T cells sorted from blood, collected at approximately week 37, from a patient treated with tofacitinib. The origin of the receptors is a human donor with alopecia areata. Both conserved end residues are part of each CDR3. Each record gives: D gene, V gene, clone size, J gene, CDR3 length, CDR3 protein, CDR3 DNA. D genes are given only for firm matches. Size values are once, few and many counts, or a class for expanded clones, and some rows have none.

NA,TRBV30,NA,TRBJ2-5,12,CAWSLSQETQYF,TGTGCCTGGAGTCTCTCTCAAGAGACCCAGTACTTC
TRBD2,TRBV7-2,NA,TRBJ2-3,18,CASSFTSAGLAGTDTQYF,TGTGCCAGCAGCTTTACCTCAGCTGGACTAGCGGGCACAGATACGCAGTATTTT
NA,TRBV18,NA,TRBJ2-7,12,CASTEGRREQYF,TGTGCCAGCACTGAAGGGAGGAGGGAGCAGTACTTC
TRBD2,TRBV10-3,few,TRBJ2-1,15,CAISGTSGSYNEQFF,TGTGCCATCAGTGGGACTAGCGGGAGTTACAATGAGCAGTTCTTC
TRBD2,TRBV30,NA,TRBJ2-1,14,CAWSLAGTYNEQFF,TGTGCCTGGAGCTTAGCGGGAACCTACAATGAGCAGTTCTTC
TRBD1,TRBV14,many,TRBJ2-1,13,CASSPLTGREQFF,TGTGCCAGCAGCCCCTTGACAGGGCGCGAGCAGTTCTTC
TRBD2,TRBV7-9,few,TRBJ2-7,13,CASRTGLANEQYF,TGTGCCAGCAGGACAGGACTAGCTAACGAGCAGTACTTC
TRBD2,TRBV30,NA,TRBJ2-3,16,CAWSAGRLAGGSTQYF,TGTGCCTGGAGTGCCGGAAGACTAGCGGGAGGGTCAACGCAGTATTTT
TRBD2,TRBV7-7,NA,TRBJ2-5,12,CASSPHAGGGDF,TGTGCCAGCAGTCCCCATGCGGGGGGCGGTGACTTC
TRBD1,TRBV5-4,once,TRBJ2-7,15,CASSLETGPIYEQYF,TGTGCCAGCAGCTTGGAGACAGGGCCGATCTACGAGCAGTACTTC
NA,TRBV11-2,few,TRBJ2-3,13,CASSLASIDTQYF,TGTGCCAGCAGCTTAGCGTCCATAGATACGCAGTATTTT
NA,TRBV11-3,NA,TRBJ1-1,13,CASSLMMNTEAFF,TGTGCCAGCAGCTTAATGATGAACACTGAAGCTTTCTTT
TRBD1,TRBV5-6,few,TRBJ2-5,13,CASSRTGLGTQYF,TGTGCCAGCAGTCGGACAGGTCTCGGAACCCAGTACTTC
TRBD2,TRBV7-2,NA,TRBJ2-7,15,CASSPEVAGYNEQYF,TGTGCCAGCAGCCCTGAGGTAGCGGGATATAACGAGCAGTACTTC
NA,TRBV18,few,TRBJ2-3,15,CASSQSGPPADTQYF,TGTGCCAGCTCACAATCCGGACCCCCGGCAGATACGCAGTATTTT
TRBD2,TRBV29-1,NA,TRBJ2-1,13,CSATSGYYNEQFF,TGCAGCGCCACTAGCGGGTACTACAATGAGCAGTTCTTC
NA,TRBV7-2,NA,TRBJ2-3,12,CATGGTTDTQYF,TGTGCCACCGGAGGGACCACAGATACGCAGTATTTT
NA,TRBV25-1,NA,TRBJ2-2,13,CASSGSNTGELFF,TGTGCCAGCAGTGGGTCGAACACCGGGGAGCTGTTTTTT
NA,TRBV5-4,NA,TRBJ2-1,12,CASRLDSTEQFF,TGTGCCAGCAGGTTGGACAGTACTGAGCAGTTCTTC
NA,TRBV5-4,NA,TRBJ2-7,12,CASSFSSNEQYF,TGTGCCAGCAGCTTTTCTTCGAACGAGCAGTACTTC
NA,TRBV4-3,few,TRBJ1-5,15,CASSQEDTEYQPQHF,TGCGCCAGCAGCCAGGAGGACACTGAGTATCAGCCCCAGCATTTT
NA,TRBV7-9,few,TRBJ1-2,16,CASSLIGEGRRRGYTF,TGTGCCAGCAGCTTAATCGGTGAGGGCAGGAGGAGAGGCTACACCTTC
NA,TRBV6-6,NA,TRBJ2-2,12,CASSNPGRELFF,TGTGCCAGCAGTAACCCGGGAAGGGAGCTGTTTTTT
TRBD2,TRBV5-1,NA,TRBJ2-5,16,CASSLKAGEIQETQYF,TGCGCCAGCAGCTTGAAAGCGGGAGAGATCCAAGAGACCCAGTACTTC
NA,TRBV29-1,NA,TRBJ1-2,14,CSVEGGQANYGYTF,TGCAGCGTTGAAGGGGGGCAGGCGAACTATGGCTACACCTTC
NA,TRBV29-1,NA,TRBJ2-3,12,CSERLSTDTQYF,TGCAGCGAAAGACTGAGCACAGATACGCAGTATTTT
NA,TRBV18,NA,TRBJ2-7,14,CASSPRSGGYEQYF,TGTGCCAGCTCACCCCGCTCCGGGGGCTACGAGCAGTACTTC
NA,TRBV6-5,NA,TRBJ1-2,14,CASSYNRDNYGYTF,TGTGCCAGCAGTTACAACAGGGATAACTATGGCTACACCTTC
NA,TRBV6-1,NA,TRBJ1-1,13,CASTWTQNTEAFF,TGTGCCAGCACTTGGACACAGAACACTGAAGCTTTCTTT
TRBD2,TRBV7-9,few,TRBJ2-3,15,CASSPGLASLDTQYF,TGTGCCAGCAGCCCGGGACTAGCAAGCCTCGATACGCAGTATTTT
NA,TRBV29-1,NA,TRBJ1-1,11,CSATPGTEAFF,TGCAGCGCCACCCCGGGCACTGAAGCTTTCTTT
NA,TRBV6-1,NA,TRBJ2-3,12,CASTEGVDTQYF,TGTGCCAGCACCGAAGGAGTAGATACGCAGTATTTT
TRBD2,TRBV27,NA,TRBJ2-7,18,CASSLLGLAGVFSYEQYF,TGTGCCAGCAGTTTACTGGGACTAGCGGGGGTTTTCTCCTACGAGCAGTACTTC
NA,TRBV25-1,NA,TRBJ2-5,14,CASSEYLNQETQYF,TGTGCCAGCAGTGAATACCTGAACCAAGAGACCCAGTACTTC
NA,TRBV30,NA,TRBJ2-3,11,CAWSGADTQYF,TGTGCCTGGAGTGGGGCGGATACGCAGTATTTT
NA,TRBV4-1,NA,TRBJ2-7,16,CASSQEPGLSSYEQYF,TGCGCCAGCAGCCAAGAACCGGGACTGAGCTCCTACGAGCAGTACTTC
NA,TRBV28,few,TRBJ2-7,15,CASSLSPRASYEQYF,TGTGCCAGCAGTTTATCTCCCAGGGCGTCCTACGAGCAGTACTTC
NA,TRBV7-2,NA,TRBJ2-7,14,CASSSGGRRSEQYF,TGTGCCAGCAGCTCTGGTGGGAGACGCTCCGAGCAGTACTTC
TRBD2,TRBV6-1,NA,TRBJ2-1,15,CASSWGLAGNNEQFF,TGTGCCAGCTCATGGGGACTAGCGGGAAACAATGAGCAGTTCTTC
TRBD2,TRBV9,once,TRBJ2-7,14,CASSATPSLAGRYF,TGTGCCAGCAGTGCGACCCCCTCACTAGCGGGTCGGTACTTC
NA,TRBV2,NA,TRBJ1-1,15,CASSGSAGALAEAFF,TGTGCCAGCAGTGGATCGGCGGGGGCGTTGGCTGAAGCTTTCTTT
TRBD1,TRBV2,NA,TRBJ1-2,14,CASRAPGQNYGYTF,TGTGCCAGCAGGGCCCCGGGACAGAACTATGGCTACACCTTC
TRBD1,TRBV7-2,few,TRBJ1-2,18,CASSLDFSVLSGTVGYTF,TGTGCCAGCAGCTTAGATTTTTCCGTCCTGTCCGGGACAGTAGGCTACACCTTC
NA,TRBV19,NA,TRBJ2-4,13,CASTGFAKNIQYF,TGTGCCAGTACAGGGTTCGCCAAAAACATTCAGTACTTC
NA,TRBV7-8,NA,TRBJ2-6,15,CASSLGRGGANVLTF,TGTGCCAGCAGCTTAGGAAGGGGTGGGGCCAACGTCCTGACTTTC
TRBD1,TRBV7-8,NA,TRBJ2-1,15,CASSSTGIPYNEQFF,TGTGCCAGCAGCTCGACAGGGATTCCCTACAATGAGCAGTTCTTC
NA,TRBV7-9,NA,TRBJ2-5,13,CASSSAGTETQYF,TGTGCCAGCAGCTCGGCGGGAACGGAGACCCAGTACTTC
NA,TRBV21-1,NA,TRBJ1-5,16,CASSGTGGEGNQPQHF,TGTGCCAGCAGCGGGACAGGGGGCGAAGGCAATCAGCCCCAGCATTTT